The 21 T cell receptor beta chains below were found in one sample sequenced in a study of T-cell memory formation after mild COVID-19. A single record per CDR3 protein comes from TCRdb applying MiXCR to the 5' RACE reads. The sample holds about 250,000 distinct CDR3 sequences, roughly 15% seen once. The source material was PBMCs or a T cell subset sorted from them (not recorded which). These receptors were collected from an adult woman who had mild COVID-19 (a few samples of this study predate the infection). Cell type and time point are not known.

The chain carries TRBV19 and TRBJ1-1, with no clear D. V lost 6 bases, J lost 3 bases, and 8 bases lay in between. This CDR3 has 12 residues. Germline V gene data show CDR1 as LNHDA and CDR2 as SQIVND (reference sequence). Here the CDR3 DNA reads TGTGCCAGTAGGGACGGGTACACTGAAGCTTTCTTT. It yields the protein CASRDGYTEAFF.

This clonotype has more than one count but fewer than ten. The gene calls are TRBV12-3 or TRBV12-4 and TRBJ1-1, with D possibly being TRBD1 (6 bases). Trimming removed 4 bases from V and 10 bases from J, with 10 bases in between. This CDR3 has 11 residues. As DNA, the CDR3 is TGTGCCAGCAGTTACAGGGTGGGAGCTTTCTTT. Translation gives CASSYRVGAFF.

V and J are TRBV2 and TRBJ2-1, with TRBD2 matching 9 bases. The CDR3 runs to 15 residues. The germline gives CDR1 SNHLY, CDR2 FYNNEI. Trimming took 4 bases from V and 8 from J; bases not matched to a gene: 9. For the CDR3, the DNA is TGTGCCAGCAGTGCCGGGCCGGGACTAGCAGATGAGCAGTTCTTC. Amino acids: CASSAGPGLADEQFF.

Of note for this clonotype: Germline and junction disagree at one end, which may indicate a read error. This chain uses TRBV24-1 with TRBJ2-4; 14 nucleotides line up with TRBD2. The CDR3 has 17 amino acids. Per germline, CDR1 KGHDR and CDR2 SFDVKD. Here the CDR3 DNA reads TGTGCCACCAGTGTTGGGACTAGCGGGAGAAGTAAAAGCATTCAGTACTTC. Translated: CATSVGTSGRSKSIQYF.

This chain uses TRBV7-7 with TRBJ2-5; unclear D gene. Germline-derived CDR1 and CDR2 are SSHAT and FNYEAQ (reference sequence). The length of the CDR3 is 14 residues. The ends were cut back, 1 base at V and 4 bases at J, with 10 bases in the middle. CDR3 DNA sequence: TGTGCCAGCAGCTTAGAGGTGTTTTCAGAGACCCAGTACTTC. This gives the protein CASSLEVFSETQYF. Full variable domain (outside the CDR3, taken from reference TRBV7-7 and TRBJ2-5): GAGVSQSPRYKVTKRGQDVTLRCDPISSHATLYWYQQALGQGPEFLTYFNYEAQPDKSGLPSDRFSAERPEGSISTLTIQRTEQRDSAMYRCASSLEVFSETQYFGPGTRLLVL.

CDR3 in amino acids: CASSLAAGNWETQYF. The CDR3 coding sequence is TGTGCCAGCAGCTTAGCCGCGGGAAATTGGGAGACCCAGTACTTC. The genes are TRBV11-2 and TRBJ2-5; tentative D call: TRBD2 (6 bases). The CDR3 has 15 amino acids. V dropped 1 base and J dropped 5 bases, with 14 bases sitting between them. Germline CDR1 reads SGHAT; CDR2 reads FQNNGV. The full variable domain, with the rest looked up from reference TRBV11-2 and TRBJ2-5, is EAGVAQSPRYKIIEKRQSVAFWCNPISGHATLYWYQQILGQGPKLLIQFQNNGVVDDSQLPKDRFSAERLKGVDSTLKIQPAKLEDSAVYLCASSLAAGNWETQYFGPGTRLLVL.

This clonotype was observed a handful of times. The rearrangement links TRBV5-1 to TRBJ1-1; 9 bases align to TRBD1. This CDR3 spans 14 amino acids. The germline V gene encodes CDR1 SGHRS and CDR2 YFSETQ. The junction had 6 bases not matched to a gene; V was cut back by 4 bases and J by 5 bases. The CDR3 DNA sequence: TGCGCCAGCAGCACGGGACAGGGAGGGACTGAAGCTTTCTTT. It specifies CASSTGQGGTEAFF.

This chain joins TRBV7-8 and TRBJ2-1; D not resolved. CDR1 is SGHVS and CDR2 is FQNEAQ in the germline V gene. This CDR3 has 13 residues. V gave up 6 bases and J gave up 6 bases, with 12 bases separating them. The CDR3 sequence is CASRLGRPNEQFF. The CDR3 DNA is TGTGCCAGCAGACTCGGACGGCCCAATGAGCAGTTCTTC.

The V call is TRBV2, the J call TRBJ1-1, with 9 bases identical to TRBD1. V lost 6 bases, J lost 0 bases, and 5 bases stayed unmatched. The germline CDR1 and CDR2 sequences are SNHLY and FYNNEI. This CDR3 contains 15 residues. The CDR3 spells CASRGQGLMNTEAFF. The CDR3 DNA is TGTGCCAGCAGGGGACAGGGCCTCATGAACACTGAAGCTTTCTTT.

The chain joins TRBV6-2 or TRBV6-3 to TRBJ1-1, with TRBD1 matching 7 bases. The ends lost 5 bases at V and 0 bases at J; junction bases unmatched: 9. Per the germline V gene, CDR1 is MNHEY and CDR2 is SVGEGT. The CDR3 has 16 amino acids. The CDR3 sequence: CASSRDRVLVNTEAFF. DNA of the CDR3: TGTGCCAGCAGTCGCGACAGGGTGTTGGTGAACACTGAAGCTTTCTTT.

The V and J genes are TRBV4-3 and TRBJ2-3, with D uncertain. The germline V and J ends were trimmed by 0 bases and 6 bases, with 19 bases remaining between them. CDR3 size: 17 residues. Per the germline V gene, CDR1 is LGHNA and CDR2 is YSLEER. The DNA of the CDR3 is TGCGCCAGCAGCCAAGATGCCGTGTCCGACCTACCCGATACGCAGTATTTT. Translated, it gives CASSQDAVSDLPDTQYF.

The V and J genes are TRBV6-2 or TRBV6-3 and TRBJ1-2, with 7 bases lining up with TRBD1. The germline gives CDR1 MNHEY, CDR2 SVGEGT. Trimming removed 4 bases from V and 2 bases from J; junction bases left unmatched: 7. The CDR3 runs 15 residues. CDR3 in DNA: TGTGCCAGCAGTTTCCACAGGGGAGGCAACTATGGCTACACCTTC. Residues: CASSFHRGGNYGYTF.

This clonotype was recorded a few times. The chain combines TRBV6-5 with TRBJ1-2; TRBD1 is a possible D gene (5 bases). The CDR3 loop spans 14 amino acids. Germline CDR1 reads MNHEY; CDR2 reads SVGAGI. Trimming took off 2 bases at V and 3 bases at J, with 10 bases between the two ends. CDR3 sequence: CASSYGADYYGYTF. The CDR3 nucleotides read TGTGCCAGCAGTTACGGGGCAGACTACTATGGCTACACCTTC.

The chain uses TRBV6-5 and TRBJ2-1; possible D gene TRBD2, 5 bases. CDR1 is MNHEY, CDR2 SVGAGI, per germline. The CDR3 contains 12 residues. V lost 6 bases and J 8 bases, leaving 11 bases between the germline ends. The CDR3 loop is CASSRLADEQFF. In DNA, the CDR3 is TGTGCCAGCAGCCGTCTAGCAGATGAGCAGTTCTTC.

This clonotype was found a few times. CDR3 nucleotide sequence: TGCGCCAGCAGCTTTAGCGGGAGGACCGACATTCAGTACTTC. This encodes CASSFSGRTDIQYF. The V call is TRBV5-1, the J call TRBJ2-4; 10 bases map to TRBD2. The V and J ends lost 2 bases and 8 bases, in that order; junction bases with no gene match: 4. This CDR3 has 14 amino acids. In germline, CDR1 is SGHRS, CDR2 YFSETQ.

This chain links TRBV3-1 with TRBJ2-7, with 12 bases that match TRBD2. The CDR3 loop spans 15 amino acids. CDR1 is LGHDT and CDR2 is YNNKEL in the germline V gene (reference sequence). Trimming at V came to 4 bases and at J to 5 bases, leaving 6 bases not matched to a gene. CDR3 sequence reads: CASSPSTSGSNEQYF. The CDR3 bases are TGTGCCAGCAGCCCGTCGACTAGCGGGAGTAACGAGCAGTACTTC.

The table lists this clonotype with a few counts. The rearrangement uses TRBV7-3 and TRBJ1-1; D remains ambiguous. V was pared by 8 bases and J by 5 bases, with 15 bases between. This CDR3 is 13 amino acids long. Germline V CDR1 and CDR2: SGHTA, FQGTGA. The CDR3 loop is CASSPPGGTEAFF. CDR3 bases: TGTGCCAGCTCACCCCCGGGCGGGACTGAAGCTTTCTTT.

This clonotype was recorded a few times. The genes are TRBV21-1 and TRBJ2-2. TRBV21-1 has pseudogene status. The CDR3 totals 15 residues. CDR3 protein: CASIIAGWYTGELFF. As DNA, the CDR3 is TGTGCCAGCATCATAGCGGGATGGTACACCGGGGAGCTGTTTTTT.

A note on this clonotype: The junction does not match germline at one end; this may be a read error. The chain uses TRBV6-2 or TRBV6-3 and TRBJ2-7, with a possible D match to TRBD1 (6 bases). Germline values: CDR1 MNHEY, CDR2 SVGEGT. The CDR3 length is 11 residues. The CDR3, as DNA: TGTGCCAGCAGTTCCCCGGGGACACACACCTTC. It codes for CASSSPGTHTF.

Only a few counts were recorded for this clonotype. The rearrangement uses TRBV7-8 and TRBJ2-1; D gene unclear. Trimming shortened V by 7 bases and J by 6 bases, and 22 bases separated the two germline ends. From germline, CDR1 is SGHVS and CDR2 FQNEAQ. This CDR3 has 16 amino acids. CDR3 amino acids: CASTHGLPRVVNEQFF. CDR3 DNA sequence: TGTGCCAGCACCCACGGGCTCCCTCGGGTTGTCAATGAGCAGTTCTTC.

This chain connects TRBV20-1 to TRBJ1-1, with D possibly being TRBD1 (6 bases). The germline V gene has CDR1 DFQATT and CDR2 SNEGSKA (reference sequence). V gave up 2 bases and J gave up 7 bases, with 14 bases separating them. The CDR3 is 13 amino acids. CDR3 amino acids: CSARSPGDNEAFF. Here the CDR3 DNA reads TGCAGTGCTAGATCCCCGGGGGACAATGAAGCTTTCTTT.